The 22 T cell receptor beta chains given below trace back to one sample, sequenced in a study of shared clonotypes between healthy human individuals. Selected positively for CCR7 and CD45RO-negative, naive CD8 cells excluded terminally differentiated effector memory CD45RA+ cells. Profiling relied on immunoSEQ multiplex PCR, and the TCRdb table lists in-frame clones only, not all of them. The table has some 600,000 clones, approximately 96% seen once; the top ten hold roughly 0.1%. The source material was naive CD8+ T cells sorted from blood. All receptors come from a woman aged 30 to 39 in good health.

Only one count was recorded for this clone. The V gene is TRBV7-8, the J gene TRBJ2-7; a possible D gene is TRBD2 (6 bases). Germline V gives CDR1 SGHVS, CDR2 FQNEAQ. CDR3 size: 16 residues. V was trimmed by 5 bases and J by 2 bases, leaving 19 bases between them. As DNA, the CDR3 is TGTGCCAGCAGCCCGGAGGAGGGATTCGCTCCCTACGAGCAGTACTTC. Translating it yields CASSPEEGFAPYEQYF.

V gene TRBV18 combines with J gene TRBJ2-7; 7 bases are a match to TRBD1. The CDR3 consists of 13 residues. Germline CDR1 reads KGHSH; CDR2 reads LQKENI. After removal of 6 bases from V and 3 bases from J, the junction contained 5 bases not matched to a gene. Here the CDR3 DNA reads TGTGCCAGCTCCCACCGGGACAGCTACGAGCAGTACTTC. Translation: CASSHRDSYEQYF.

The V gene is TRBV27, the J gene TRBJ2-5, with D unclear. V was trimmed by 5 bases and J by 5 bases, leaving 18 bases between them. The germline gives CDR1 MNHEY, CDR2 SMNVEV (reference sequence). There are 15 residues in the CDR3. The CDR3 loop is CASSPYKPSWETQYF. CDR3 DNA: TGTGCCAGCAGTCCTTATAAGCCAAGCTGGGAGACCCAGTACTTC.

A word on this clone: This sample includes further DNA sequences coding for the same CDR3. The chain is built from TRBV7-9 and TRBJ2-7, with a possible D match to TRBD2 (5 bases). Germline CDR1 SEHNR, CDR2 FQNEAQ (reference sequence). This CDR3 has 13 amino acids. Trimming left V 5 bases short and J 1 base short, with 9 bases between. The CDR3: CASSPGISYEQYF. The CDR3 DNA reads as TGTGCCAGCAGCCCCGGGATATCCTACGAGCAGTACTTC.

The chain recombines TRBV27 with TRBJ2-7, with 9 bases matching TRBD2. Germline V gene sequence: CDR1 MNHEY, CDR2 SMNVEV (reference sequence). The V segment lost 5 bases and the J segment 6 bases; nucleotides outside the gene matches: 8. CDR3 length equals 14 residues. The CDR3 loop reads CASSLAGPQGEQYF. The CDR3 DNA follows: TGTGCCAGCAGTCTAGCGGGGCCCCAAGGCGAGCAGTACTTC.

The V call is TRBV9, the J call TRBJ2-7; a possible D gene is TRBD1 (6 bases). Germline lookup yields CDR1 SGDLS and CDR2 YYNGEE. The germline V and J ends were trimmed by 3 bases and 2 bases, with 12 bases remaining between them. This CDR3 is built from 14 residues. The CDR3 is CASSEGVWTYEQYF. CDR3 coding DNA: TGTGCCAGCAGCGAGGGGGTTTGGACCTACGAGCAGTACTTC.

In DNA, the CDR3 is TGTGCCAGAAGCTTGCGCAGGGTATATGGCTACACCTTC. Protein: CARSLRRVYGYTF. The V call is TRBV5-3, the J call TRBJ1-2, with a weak D call TRBD1 (5 bases). TRBV5-3 qualifies as an ORF whose function is uncertain. The V gene lost 1 base and the J gene lost 5 bases, with 9 bases spanning the gap. This CDR3 spans 13 amino acids.

In this sample, this clone turned up once. V usage is TRBV11-2 and J usage is TRBJ2-7; 11 bases fit TRBD1. Looked up from germline, CDR1 is SGHAT and CDR2 is FQNNGV. CDR3 length: 13 residues. Trimming removed 10 bases from V and 4 bases from J; junction bases left unmatched: 6. CDR3 amino acids: CATTGTGGYEQYF. CDR3 DNA: TGTGCCACCACCGGGACAGGGGGGTACGAGCAGTACTTC.

This clone was detected once. Here the CDR3 omits its conserved ending phenylalanine or tryptophan, so a read error is the likely source. The DNA is omitted, as the CDR3 cannot be located on it reliably, and the CDR3 follows TCRdb's listing. The V and J genes are TRBV11-2 and TRBJ2-7; the table's D call, TRBD1, was not checked against the DNA. The CDR3 contains 16 residues when both ends are counted. Germline V gene sequence: CDR1 SGHAT, CDR2 FQNNGV. CDR3 sequence: CASSATQRQGAIGRSI.

The count of this clone is one. The rearrangement uses TRBV7-9 and TRBJ1-2; D remains ambiguous. This CDR3 is built from 14 residues. Germline-derived CDR1 and CDR2 are SEHNR and FQNEAQ (reference sequence). V shed 5 bases and J shed 6 bases, with 16 bases lying between them. The CDR3 reads CASSPLPRAHGYTF. Here the CDR3 DNA reads TGTGCCAGCAGCCCGTTGCCTCGTGCTCATGGCTACACCTTC.

The table lists this clone with a count of one. J is TRBJ2-2 and V is TRBV2; no reliable D call. The CDR3 length is 17 residues. Trimming removed 0 bases from V and 6 bases from J, with 17 bases in between. Germline loops: CDR1 SNHLY, CDR2 FYNNEI. The CDR3 protein is CASSEAPLRSAAGELFF. The CDR3 nucleotides read TGTGCCAGCAGTGAAGCCCCGTTACGTTCTGCGGCCGGGGAGCTGTTTTTT.

This clone was recorded once. The chain links TRBV5-8 to TRBJ1-1, with D possibly matching TRBD1 (6 bases). The V end was cut by 4 bases, the J end by 4 bases, with 14 bases between. CDR1 is SGHTS, CDR2 YDEGEE, per germline. The CDR3 covers 14 residues. The CDR3 loop is CASSRRQVGTEAFF. The DNA of the CDR3 is TGTGCCAGCAGCCGCAGACAGGTCGGCACTGAAGCTTTCTTT.

The chain links TRBV28 to TRBJ2-7; D could derive from TRBD1 or TRBD2 (5 bases each). In germline, CDR1 is MDHEN, CDR2 SYDVKM. Between the trimmed V and J ends, which lost 8 bases and 6 bases, there was a span of 32 bases. CDR3 length: 18 amino acids. CDR3: CASAVRDGGWGAEIEQYF. DNA of the CDR3: TGTGCCAGCGCGGTCCGCGACGGCGGGTGGGGCGCCGAGATCGAGCAGTACTTC.

The chain carries TRBV14 and TRBJ1-5, with 7 bases that match TRBD1. V dropped 4 bases and J dropped 6; count of bases not matched to a gene: 6. The germline gives CDR1 SGHDN, CDR2 FVKESK. The CDR3 sequence is 14 residues long. CDR3 nucleotide sequence: TGTGCCAGCAGCCCGACAGGGCCGGGTCAGCCCCAGCATTTT. Translating gives CASSPTGPGQPQHF.

The chain couples TRBV27 to TRBJ2-7; the D is unclear. Germline CDR1 and CDR2: MNHEY and SMNVEV (reference sequence). V shed 3 bases and J shed 0 bases, with 9 bases lying between them. This CDR3 comprises 14 residues. The CDR3 reads CASSFSWDSYEQYF. The CDR3 region has the DNA TGTGCCAGCAGTTTCTCCTGGGACTCCTACGAGCAGTACTTC.

This clone was seen a handful of times. The V and J genes are TRBV12-2 and TRBJ1-2. TRBV12-2 is shown as a pseudogene. The CDR3 runs 12 residues. The CDR3 sequence: CASRLAVYGYTF. The DNA of the CDR3 is TGTGCAAGTCGCTTAGCGGTATATGGCTACACCTTC.

CDR3 protein: CASSIGQGAYEQYF. The CDR3 region has the DNA TGTGCCAGCAGTATAGGACAGGGGGCCTACGAGCAGTACTTC. The genes are TRBV28 and TRBJ2-7; 10 positions agree with TRBD1. This CDR3 region has 14 residues. Trimming removed 5 bases from V and 2 bases from J; junction bases left unmatched: 3. Germline values: CDR1 MDHEN, CDR2 SYDVKM. The full variable domain, completed using reference TRBV28 and TRBJ2-7, is DVKVTQSSRYLVKRTGEKVFLECVQDMDHENMFWYRQDPGLGLRLIYFSYDVKMKEKGDIPEGYSVSREKKERFSLILESASTNQTSMYLCASSIGQGAYEQYFGPGTRLTVT.

This clone appeared a single time. J is TRBJ2-7 and V is TRBV13; TRBD2 agrees at 9 bases. Germline CDR1 PRHDT, CDR2 FYEKMQ (reference sequence). There are 15 residues in the CDR3. After removal of 5 bases from V and 2 bases from J, the junction contained 7 bases not matched to a gene. CDR3 nucleotide sequence: TGTGCCAGCAGCGAGACTAGCGGAGTGACCTACGAGCAGTACTTC. It is translated as CASSETSGVTYEQYF.

The CDR3 here is CASRSSRTGFDGYTF. The DNA for the CDR3 is TGTGCCAGCAGATCCTCACGGACAGGGTTTGATGGCTACACCTTC. This chain joins TRBV28 and TRBJ1-2; 8 bases map to TRBD1. Germline V lookup: CDR1 MDHEN, CDR2 SYDVKM. V lost 6 bases, J lost 6 bases, and 12 bases stayed unmatched. There are 15 residues in the CDR3.

V and J are TRBV9 and TRBJ2-1, with 13 positions matching TRBD2. Germline CDR1 SGDLS, CDR2 YYNGEE. Losses at the gene ends were 0 bases for V and 10 bases for J; bases not matched to a gene: 4. The CDR3 runs to 15 residues. The CDR3 DNA is TGTGCCAGCAGCGTAGAGGGACTAGCGGGAAAGGAGCAGTTCTTC. This sequence encodes CASSVEGLAGKEQFF.

The chain is built from TRBV27 and TRBJ2-7, with TRBD1 matching over 11 bases. Germline lookup yields CDR1 MNHEY and CDR2 SMNVEV (reference sequence). V gave up 3 bases and J gave up 2 bases; unmatched junction bases: 3. The CDR3 length is 15 residues. The DNA of the CDR3 is TGTGCCAGCAGTTTCGCGGGACAGGGGGCCTACGAGCAGTACTTC. It encodes CASSFAGQGAYEQYF.

This chain connects TRBV28 to TRBJ2-7; 10 nucleotides agree with TRBD1. CDR3 length equals 15 residues. Germline trimming cut 2 bases from V and 5 bases from J; bases unmatched to any gene: 6. Germline values: CDR1 MDHEN, CDR2 SYDVKM. This CDR3 is CASSLGTGVKDEQYF. As DNA, the CDR3 is TGTGCCAGCAGTTTAGGGACAGGGGTAAAAGACGAGCAGTACTTC. Based on the CDR3 plus reference TRBV28 and TRBJ2-7, the full variable domain is DVKVTQSSRYLVKRTGEKVFLECVQDMDHENMFWYRQDPGLGLRLIYFSYDVKMKEKGDIPEGYSVSREKKERFSLILESASTNQTSMYLCASSLGTGVKDEQYFGPGTRLTVT.